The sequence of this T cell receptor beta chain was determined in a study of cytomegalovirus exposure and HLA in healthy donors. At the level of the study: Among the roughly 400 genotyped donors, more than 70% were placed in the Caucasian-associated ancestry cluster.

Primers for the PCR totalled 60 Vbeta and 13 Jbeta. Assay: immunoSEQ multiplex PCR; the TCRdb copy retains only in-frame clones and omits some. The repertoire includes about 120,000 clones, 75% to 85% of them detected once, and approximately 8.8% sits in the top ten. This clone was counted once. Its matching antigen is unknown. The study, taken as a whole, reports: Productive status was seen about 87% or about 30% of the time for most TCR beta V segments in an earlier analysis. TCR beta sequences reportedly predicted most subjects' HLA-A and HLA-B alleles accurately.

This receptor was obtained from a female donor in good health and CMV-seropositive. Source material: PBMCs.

The CDR3: CASSLAGTRANEQFF. CDR3 nucleotides: TGCGCCAGCAGCTTGGCGGGTACTAGGGCTAATGAGCAGTTCTTC. This chain links TRBV5-1 with TRBJ2-1; possibly TRBD2 for D (5 bases). The CDR3 runs 15 residues. Germline CDR1 and CDR2: SGHRS and YFSETQ. Between the trimmed V and J ends, which lost 0 bases and 7 bases, there was a span of 14 bases.